This T cell receptor beta chain was profiled in a study of sequential checkpoint blockade in melanoma (dated by TCRdb to the late 2010s). Context from the whole study: Patients were assigned by 1:1 randomization to either first-line nivolumab followed by ipilimumab (arm A) or ipilimumab followed by nivolumab (arm B). Maintenance nivolumab was given following each of the two trial sequences. Roughly 84% of the matched pre- and post-treatment tumor biopsy pairs came from the same lesion. DNA from more than 70 pretreatment melanoma tumor samples was subjected to TCRbeta immunosequencing. Matched tumor biopsies were taken from about two dozen patients before treatment and at week 13, after single-agent nivolumab (arm A) or ipilimumab (arm B).

The sample's treatment or condition label, decoded: randomized to nivolumab then ipilimumab (arm A) or the reverse (arm B). None of the patients in the trial had previously been given DNA-damaging chemotherapy. The samples were obtained from melanoma patients enrolled in CheckMate 064, an open-label, randomized phase II trial testing sequential checkpoint blockade. Genomic DNA from formalin-fixed paraffin-embedded (FFPE) tissue samples was used for tumor TCR sequencing. TCRbeta CDR3 regions were immunosequenced from genomic DNA with the immunoSEQ Assay. Prior to high-throughput sequencing, genomic DNA was amplified by bias-controlled multiplex PCR. Turning to the authors' computational methods: To quantify the absolute abundance of each unique TCRbeta CDR3 region, the sequences were collapsed and filtered. Clonality, defined as 1 minus Pielou's evenness, was calculated using only productive rearrangements. Tumor T-cell fraction was computed by normalizing TCRbeta template counts to usable DNA, estimated from several housekeeping genes. A previously published method was used to identify clones with significantly greater frequencies in on-treatment samples than in baseline samples. The clones in this table, taken by TCRdb from immuneACCESS, are in-frame only. Not every clone is retained; where verified, under half of the shortfall comes from an unresolved V gene, and the cause of the rest is unknown. The V and J calls and clone size were taken over from that table, and D and trimming were inferred from the DNA. The sample contains 35,000 to 40,000 clones, roughly a third of them found a single time. The ten top clones hold 1.5% to 2% of the sample.

Paper-wide results and their limitations: In the nivolumab-first arm (arm A), pretreatment tumor TIL clonality was associated with response (P = .04). Larger, independent patient cohorts are needed to validate the response-prediction model that combines TCR metrics and mutation burden. Small sample sizes and reduced statistical power limited the analyses of tumor T-cell fraction within each arm. Patients whose tumor T-cell fraction and clonality increased by week 13 were about 30 times more likely to achieve clinical benefit. PD-L1 staining and CD8+ T-cell counts correlated with tumor T-cell fraction and clonality, whereas mutational load did not.

The cysteine opens and the phenylalanine closes a CDR3 of 16 amino acids. Only the CDR3 DNA is retained, 48 bases long and in frame from the first base. From a lookup of the germline V gene, CDR1 and CDR2 are KGHSH and LQKENI. The junction shows trimming of 3 bases on V and 6 bases on J, and the gene matches do not reach 11 bases of it. Regarding this clone: Its specific antigen is unknown. No much larger clone is present one base from it, and per-base qualities are unavailable.

The sample in question was tumor tissue (inferred from file names), obtained from a patient given nivolumab and ipilimumab in sequence. Recombination linked TRBV18 to TRBJ1-1; the junction holds 9 bases that match TRBD1. The origin of this receptor is a human donor with melanoma. This receptor has the CDR3 CASSPLVDRGEPEAFF. The DNA sequence is TGTGCCAGCTCACCTCTCGTCGACAGGGGGGAACCTGAAGCTTTCTTT. Joined to the reference TRBV18 and TRBJ1-1 proteins, this CDR3 gives the full variable domain: NAGVMQNPRHLVRRRGQEARLRCSPMKGHSHVYWYRQLPEEGLKFMVYLQKENIIDESGMPKERFSAEFPKEGPSILRIQQVVRGDSAAYFCASSPLVDRGEPEAFFGQGTRLTVV.